There are many counts of the clone carrying this T cell receptor beta chain. From germline, CDR1 is MNHEY and CDR2 SMNVEV (reference sequence). V lost 5 bases to trimming and J lost 7 bases; unmatched junction nucleotides: 8. The CDR3 contains 15 residues. The assay was immunoSEQ multiplex PCR, and TCRdb's table has in-frame clones only and misses some. The sample lists about half a million clones, approximately 83% occurring once. The data were taken from a study of blood T cell repertoires in COVID-19. Study overall: Sample material is recorded as cDNA or gDNA derived from T cells, B-cell-depleted T cells, or PBMCs.

The sample comprised peripheral blood. The source of this sequence is a human donor in a cohort sampled during active COVID-19. V is TRBV27 and J is TRBJ1-6, with 7 bases that match TRBD1. CDR3 sequence (DNA): TGTGCCAGCAGTGCACCGGGACAGCAGAATTCACCCCTCCACTTT. This translates into CASSAPGQQNSPLHF.